This record concerns one T cell receptor (beta chain) sequence. The data are from a study of OX40 agonist ivuxolimab in advanced cancers. Produced via immunoSEQ multiplex PCR; TCRdb's table is partial and in-frame only. The sample records under 70,000 clones, around 89% being singletons. Here the sequenced sample was CD4+ or CD8+ T cells sorted from blood, taken in a trial of the OX40 agonist ivuxolimab. This receptor was identified in an adult with an advanced solid tumor such as melanoma, head and neck, liver or kidney cancer.

The CDR3 loop is CASSPYLAGGSYNEQFF. The CDR3 DNA follows: TGTGCCAGCAGCCCGTATCTAGCGGGGGGTTCCTACAATGAGCAGTTCTTC. The rearrangement uses TRBV14 and TRBJ2-1, with 11 bases lining up with TRBD2. V was clipped by 4 bases and J by 1 base; unmatched bases: 6. Germline CDR1 is SGHDN and CDR2 is FVKESK. The CDR3 totals 17 residues.